Listed here are 16 T cell receptor beta chains from one sample, sequenced in a study of T cells expressing NK-cell markers. From the 5' RACE reads, TCRdb lists one entry per CDR3 protein and no DNA. The sample data list 350,000 to 400,000 distinct CDR3 sequences. Sequenced material: blood T cells: a sorted CD56 or NKG2C T cell subset, CD4+ or CD8+ T cells, or bulk PBMC T cells (not recorded which). All receptors derive from a woman between 45 and 65 years old in good health.

This sequence joins TRBV20-1 and TRBJ2-3; TCRdb designates TRBD2, a call that cannot be tested without DNA. This CDR3 has 17 residues. In germline, CDR1 is DFQATT, CDR2 SNEGSKA (reference sequence). The CDR3 loop reads CSASPLAGVSGTDTQYF.

The genes are TRBV11-3 and TRBJ2-3; TCRdb lists TRBD2, though no DNA is available to test this call. This CDR3 comprises 16 residues. Germline loops: CDR1 SGHNT, CDR2 YENEEA. CDR3 amino acids: CASSWAGPATRDTQYF.

V gene TRBV11-3 combines with J gene TRBJ2-2; the D call from TCRdb, TRBD1, cannot be confirmed without DNA. The CDR3 sequence is 16 residues long. Germline assignment: CDR1 SGHNT and CDR2 YENEEA. The CDR3 sequence is CASSNRDRGDTGELFF.

V and J are TRBV11-3 and TRBJ2-3; TCRdb reports TRBD2, a call that lacks DNA to check it against. Germline loops: CDR1 SGHNT, CDR2 YENEEA. This CDR3 has 16 residues. CDR3 protein: CASSLGLAGASDTQYF.

The chain couples TRBV19 to TRBJ1-3; TCRdb's D call of TRBD1 is untestable without DNA. The CDR3 has 15 amino acids. Germline CDR1 reads LNHDA; CDR2 reads SQIVND (reference sequence). CDR3 amino acids: CASVVSGNPGNTIYF.

The rearrangement links TRBV6-1 to TRBJ2-7. The CDR3 contains 14 residues. The V gene's germline CDR1 is MNHNS and CDR2 SASEGT. The CDR3 is CASSEGSWAYEQYF.

The V gene is TRBV5-6, the J gene TRBJ2-5. There are 12 residues in the CDR3. Germline-derived CDR1 and CDR2 are SGHDT and YYEEEE. The CDR3 sequence is CASSGPRETQYF.

The chain combines TRBV5-1 with TRBJ2-3; TCRdb outputs TRBD2, but without DNA this stays unchecked. CDR1 and CDR2 from the germline V gene are SGHRS and YFSETQ. This CDR3 is 16 amino acids long. The chain's CDR3 is CASTLPVTEGADTQYF. The full variable domain, in which reference TRBV5-1 and TRBJ2-3 provide the parts outside the CDR3, is KAGVTQTPRYLIKTRGQQVTLSCSPISGHRSVSWYQQTPGQGLQFLFEYFSETQRNKGNFPGRFSGRQFSNSRSEMNVSTLELGDSALYLCASTLPVTEGADTQYFGPGTRLTVL.

The chain uses TRBV24-1 and TRBJ2-1. The CDR3 loop spans 16 amino acids. CDR1 is KGHDR, CDR2 SFDVKD, per germline. The CDR3 protein is CATSDSASFSYNEQFF.

The chain has TRBV27 and TRBJ1-1; the TCRdb call, TRBD1, lacks DNA for checking. In germline, CDR1 is MNHEY, CDR2 SMNVEV (reference sequence). CDR3 size: 17 residues. CDR3 region: CASSFYPKQGMNTEAFF.

The J gene is TRBJ2-7, the V gene TRBV9; as DNA is missing, the TRBD2 call by TCRdb cannot be tested. Germline CDR1 reads SGDLS; CDR2 reads YYNGEE. There are 15 residues in the CDR3. This CDR3 is CASSVGSLSFYEQYF. Together with reference TRBV9 and TRBJ2-7, the CDR3 gives the full variable domain: DSGVTQTPKHLITATGQRVTLRCSPRSGDLSVYWYQQSLDQGLQFLIQYYNGEERAKGNILERFSAQQFPDLHSELNLSSLELGDSALYFCASSVGSLSFYEQYFGPGTRLTVT.

This chain connects TRBV14 to TRBJ2-5; TCRdb's assignment of TRBD2 cannot be checked, as there is no DNA. The CDR3 totals 16 residues. CDR1 is SGHDN and CDR2 is FVKESK in the germline V gene. The CDR3 reads CASSHLARGPWETQYF.

The chain carries TRBV4-1 and TRBJ2-3; TCRdb gives TRBD2 as the D gene, but with no DNA this cannot be confirmed. The length of the CDR3 is 13 residues. Germline values: CDR1 MGHRA, CDR2 YSYEKL. CDR3 sequence: CASSQGLVNTQYF.

This chain links TRBV6-5 with TRBJ2-3; TCRdb calls TRBD1, which cannot be checked without DNA. CDR1 MNHEY and CDR2 SVGAGI come from the germline V gene. This CDR3 comprises 12 residues. CDR3 in amino acids: CASKGGPDTQYF.

The genes are TRBV6-5 and TRBJ1-2; TCRdb returns TRBD1, unconfirmable since there is no DNA. Germline V gives CDR1 MNHEY, CDR2 SVGAGI. CDR3 length equals 14 residues. CDR3 sequence reads: CASSYESTGGRYTF.

J is TRBJ1-1 and V is TRBV5-1; TCRdb's assignment of TRBD1 cannot be checked, as there is no DNA. The CDR3 sequence is 15 residues long. In germline, CDR1 is SGHRS, CDR2 YFSETQ. CDR3 protein: CASSPDQGLNTEAFF.